Given below is one T cell receptor (beta chain) in context. The CDR3 runs to 13 residues. CDR1 is SQVTM and CDR2 is ANQGSEA in the germline V gene. V dropped 6 bases and J dropped 3 bases, with 12 bases sitting between them. The data derive from a study of control samples from healthy donors and cancer patients. Sequenced by immunoSEQ multiplex PCR; TCRdb stores in-frame clones only, minus some. The table lists 98,000 or so clones, 79% of them singletons, with about 10% in the top ten. The chain joins TRBV29-1 to TRBJ1-5; tentative D call: TRBD1 (6 bases). This TCR was sampled from a woman aged 30 to 39 in good health. Sequenced material: blood. The CDR3: CSVEDSPNQPQHF. CDR3 nucleotides: TGCAGCGTCGAGGACAGCCCCAATCAGCCCCAGCATTTT.